Listed below are T cell receptor beta chains from one sample, sequenced in a study of blood T cell repertoires in COVID-19. This table comes from immunoSEQ multiplex PCR, and its TCRdb copy is limited to in-frame clones, with some not included. Seen here are around 98,000 clones, roughly 83% observed once, and the top ten hold 15% to 20%. Material for sequencing was peripheral blood. These receptors all stem from a woman in her sixties or seventies with acute or convalescent COVID-19. Each CDR3 is given with its conserved first and last residue. The D gene is left open where the match is weak. Clone size is stated in some rows and not others, as once, few, many or a class when expanded.

TRBV4-2	.	TRBJ2-7	TRBD1	TGTGCCAGCAGCCCGTTTGGACAGGACTACGAGCAGTACTTC	CASSPFGQDYEQYF
TRBV30	.	TRBJ1-6	.	TGTGCCTGGAGTGTACGGTTCGGCGGGGGCATCCGTAGTAGCTCCTATAATTCACCCCTCCACTTT	CAWSVRFGGGIRSSSYNSPLHF
TRBV30	once	TRBJ2-5	.	TGTGCCTGGAGTGGGACTCCCAAGGGAGAGACCCAGTACTTC	CAWSGTPKGETQYF
TRBV7-9	.	TRBJ2-5	TRBD2	TGTGCCAGCACCTACGCGGGGGGCTGGTACTTC	CASTYAGGWYF
TRBV5-1	.	TRBJ2-3	.	TGCGCCAGCAGCCAGACAGGATCACAGGATACGCAGTATTTT	CASSQTGSQDTQYF
TRBV4-1	once	TRBJ2-5	TRBD2	TGCGCCAGCAGCCAACGGGGGGGACTCCAAGAGACCCAGTACTTC	CASSQRGGLQETQYF
TRBV3-1/TRBV3-2	.	TRBJ2-1	.	TGTGCCAGCAGCCTTTTTAGCGGCTATGAGCAGTTCTTC	CASSLFSGYEQFF
TRBV19	.	TRBJ1-6	TRBD1	TGTGCCAGTTCCGGGGACAGGGCTTCACCCCTCCACTTT	CASSGDRASPLHF
TRBV19	.	TRBJ2-3	TRBD2	TGTGCCAGTAGTGTCGGGGGGGCCCTGGTAGATACGCAGTATTTT	CASSVGGALVDTQYF
TRBV5-1	.	TRBJ2-5	.	TGCGCCAGCTGCTCTCTGCCAGGCCAAGAGACCCAGTACTTC	CASCSLPGQETQYF
TRBV3-1/TRBV3-2	few	TRBJ2-2	TRBD2	TGTGCCAGCAGCCGCGGGGGGGCGCGGGGCGGGGAGCTGTTTTTT	CASSRGGARGGELFF
TRBV5-1	medium-sized	TRBJ1-2	.	TGCGCCAGCAGCTTGGCAGGGGTAGGGGGCTACACCTTC	CASSLAGVGGYTF
TRBV5-1	.	TRBJ1-1	.	TGCGCCAGCAGCTTGGCGGCGGACACATCGAACACTGAAGCTTTCTTT	CASSLAADTSNTEAFF